This T cell receptor (beta chain) stems from a study of patients and donors after allogeneic stem cell transplantation. This clonotype has a handful of counts. TCRdb analysed the RT-PCR reads with MiXCR anew, one entry per CDR3 protein. The sample lists hundreds of thousands of distinct CDR3 sequences, under 20% occurring once. Trimming left V 0 bases short and J 7 bases short, with 7 bases between. Germline CDR1 MGHRA, CDR2 YSYEKL. There are 14 residues in the CDR3. The V and J genes are TRBV4-1 and TRBJ1-6; D is unresolved. The sequenced material came from blood, either unsorted or a sorted T cell fraction (not recorded which). This clonotype originated in a human donor who was either an allogeneic HSCT recipient or a stem cell or donor lymphocyte infusion donor (not recorded which). It is not recorded whose cells these are; they may come from a transplant donor. CDR3 DNA: TGCGCCAGCAGCCAAGAGGCCGAAAATTCACCCCTCCACTTT. This encodes CASSQEAENSPLHF.